Below are 21 T cell receptor beta chains sequenced from a single sample in a study of neurological immune-mediated disorders. Time point described: longitudinal time-point 3. In TCRdb, the 5' RACE reads were re-called with MiXCR into one record per CDR3 protein. The sample contains about 99,000 distinct CDR3 sequences, about a tenth of which appear only once. Sequencing was carried out using PBMCs. The receptors here all came from a female donor with HTLV-1-associated myelopathy (HAM/TSP).

This clonotype was recorded at least ten times. V is TRBV7-9 and J is TRBJ2-7, with D unresolved. The V gene's germline CDR1 is SEHNR and CDR2 FQNEAQ (reference sequence). V shed 0 bases and J shed 0 bases, with 9 bases lying between them. This CDR3 has 15 residues. CDR3 in DNA: TGTGCCAGCAGCTTAGCCGGTACCTACTCCTACGAGCAGTACTTC. It specifies CASSLAGTYSYEQYF.

Ten or more counts support this clonotype. The V call is TRBV10-3, the J call TRBJ1-5; 7 bases line up with TRBD1. This CDR3 contains 20 residues. V lost 3 bases and J lost 9; bases outside the gene matches: 26. Germline CDR1 reads ENHRY; CDR2 reads SYGVKD. The CDR3 is CAISDRRQGLTNGVFRPQHF. The CDR3 nucleotides read TGTGCCATCAGTGATAGACGACAGGGATTGACAAATGGGGTATTTAGGCCCCAGCATTTT.

Many counts were recorded for this clonotype. The CDR3 sequence is CASSLAGFNTGELFF. The CDR3 DNA sequence: TGTGCCAGCAGCCTTGCAGGTTTTAACACCGGGGAGCTGTTTTTT. This sequence joins TRBV12-3 or TRBV12-4 and TRBJ2-2; D is unclear. The CDR3 has 15 residues. V dropped 6 bases and J dropped 2 bases, with 13 bases sitting between them.

This clonotype was seen at least ten times. The chain recombines TRBV20-1 with TRBJ2-7, with 7 bases aligning to TRBD1. The CDR3 totals 13 residues. Losses at the gene ends were 4 bases for V and 2 bases for J; bases not matched to a gene: 5. Germline values: CDR1 DFQATT, CDR2 SNEGSKA (reference sequence). The CDR3 DNA reads TGCAGTGCTAAGGGACAGCTTACCTACGAGCAGTACTTC. Translating gives CSAKGQLTYEQYF.

Many counts were recorded for this clonotype. This chain connects TRBV5-1 to TRBJ2-7, with TRBD2 as a possible D gene (6 bases). Trimming left V 5 bases short and J 7 bases short, with 19 bases between. In germline, CDR1 is SGHRS, CDR2 YFSETQ. The length of the CDR3 is 14 residues. Here the CDR3 reads CASRELPGLFEQYF. The CDR3 DNA is TGCGCCAGCAGAGAACTACCGGGACTTTTTGAGCAGTACTTC.

Ten or more counts support this clonotype. This rearrangement joins TRBV20-1 to TRBJ2-5; possibly TRBD2 for D (7 bases). Per the germline V gene, CDR1 is DFQATT and CDR2 is SNEGSKA (reference sequence). The CDR3 runs 13 residues. V dropped 5 bases and J dropped 5 bases, with 15 bases sitting between them. The CDR3: CSAWGGPHETQYF. The CDR3, as DNA: TGCAGTGCTTGGGGGGGGCCTCACGAGACCCAGTACTTC.

The rearrangement joins TRBV7-8 to TRBJ2-7; D unclear. CDR1 is SGHVS, CDR2 FQNEAQ, per germline. V lost 1 base and J 2 bases, leaving 12 bases between the germline ends. The CDR3 consists of 15 residues. CDR3 residues: CASSLVLLGAYEQYF. DNA of the CDR3: TGTGCCAGCAGCTTAGTTCTCTTGGGCGCCTACGAGCAGTACTTC.

This clonotype came up many times. The J gene is TRBJ2-3, the V gene TRBV5-1, with a weak D call TRBD1 (5 bases). V was clipped by 0 bases and J by 5 bases, with 7 bases between them. CDR3 length: 13 amino acids. Germline CDR1 is SGHRS and CDR2 is YFSETQ. The DNA of the CDR3 is TGCGCCAGCAGCTTGGCCACAGGAGATACGCAGTATTTT. This encodes CASSLATGDTQYF. Using reference TRBV5-1 and TRBJ2-3 for the parts outside the CDR3, the full variable domain is KAGVTQTPRYLIKTRGQQVTLSCSPISGHRSVSWYQQTPGQGLQFLFEYFSETQRNKGNFPGRFSGRQFSNSRSEMNVSTLELGDSALYLCASSLATGDTQYFGPGTRLTVL.

This clonotype showed up many times. This chain links TRBV5-6 with TRBJ2-5; TRBD1 agrees at 8 bases. CDR1 and CDR2 from the germline V gene are SGHDT and YYEEEE. V lost 4 bases to trimming and J lost 4 bases; unmatched junction nucleotides: 6. This CDR3 comprises 14 residues. In DNA form, the CDR3 reads TGTGCCAGCAGCCCCGGACAGGGTCGAGAGACCCAGTACTTC. Its protein product is CASSPGQGRETQYF.

Remarks on this clonotype: A single base separates this from a much larger clone, so it may be a read error. V gene TRBV7-8 combines with J gene TRBJ2-7; 8 positions match TRBD1. CDR1 is SGHVS and CDR2 is FQNEAQ in the germline V gene. J was trimmed by 6 bases and V by 1 base; bases with no gene match: 8. The CDR3 contains 15 residues. The CDR3 here is CASSLVGRGPLEQYF. For the CDR3, the DNA is TGTGCCAGCAGCTTAGTCGGCAGGGGGCCGCTCGAGCAGTACTTC. Using reference TRBV7-8 and TRBJ2-7 for the parts outside the CDR3, the full variable domain is GAGVSQSPRYKVAKRGQDVALRCDPISGHVSLFWYQQALGQGPEFLTYFQNEAQLDKSGLPSDRFFAERPEGSVSTLKIQRTQQEDSAVYLCASSLVGRGPLEQYFGPGTRLTVT.

This clonotype came up many times. This chain uses TRBV5-1 with TRBJ1-4, with TRBD1 identical over 7 bases. J was trimmed by 1 base and V by 4 bases; bases with no gene match: 4. CDR3 length: 15 amino acids. Germline V lookup: CDR1 SGHRS, CDR2 YFSETQ. CDR3 sequence reads: CASSPQGGTNEKLFF. In DNA, the CDR3 is TGCGCCAGCAGCCCGCAGGGGGGAACTAATGAAAAACTGTTTTTT.

This clonotype was detected many times. The chain joins TRBV6-5 to TRBJ2-7; no clear D gene. The length of the CDR3 is 11 residues. Trimming took 2 bases from V and 3 from J, leaving 2 bases between them. Germline V CDR1 and CDR2: MNHEY, SVGAGI. The CDR3 loop is CASSYHYEQYF. CDR3 DNA sequence: TGTGCCAGCAGTTACCACTACGAGCAGTACTTC.

This clonotype has ten or more counts. In DNA, the CDR3 is TGTGCCAGCAGCCCGATGGGACAGCGCTACACCTTC. Residues: CASSPMGQRYTF. The chain couples TRBV7-2 to TRBJ1-2, with 7 bases matching TRBD1. From germline, CDR1 is SGHTA and CDR2 FQGNSA. The CDR3 extends over 12 amino acids. Trimming at V came to 5 bases and at J to 9 bases, leaving 6 bases not matched to a gene.

V is TRBV2 and J is TRBJ1-1; TRBD1 matches at 7 bases. Looked up from germline, CDR1 is SNHLY and CDR2 is FYNNEI. Trimming at V came to 4 bases and at J to 5 bases, leaving 7 bases not matched to a gene. The CDR3 has 14 amino acids. In nucleotides, the CDR3 is TGTGCCAGCAGTGTCGAGGGGGCCGGGACTGAAGCTTTCTTT. Translated, it gives CASSVEGAGTEAFF.

The chain has TRBV19 and TRBJ1-2; D gene ambiguous. Per germline, CDR1 LNHDA and CDR2 SQIVND (reference sequence). The V gene lost 4 bases and the J gene lost 3 bases, with 9 bases spanning the gap. This CDR3 comprises 13 residues. CDR3 residues: CASSTLLYYGYTF. CDR3 in DNA: TGTGCCAGTAGTACTTTGCTTTACTATGGCTACACCTTC.

This clonotype has ten or more counts. The V call is TRBV7-9, the J call TRBJ1-1; 9 bases match TRBD1. The V gene end was trimmed by 3 bases and the J gene end by 3 bases; junction bases not matched to a gene: 5. Germline-derived CDR1 and CDR2 are SEHNR and FQNEAQ (reference sequence). The CDR3 sequence is 15 residues long. This CDR3 is CASSFRRDRDTEAFF. Written as DNA, the CDR3 is TGTGCCAGCAGCTTTAGGAGGGACAGGGACACTGAAGCTTTCTTT.

This clonotype was found a few times. The chain links TRBV20-1 to TRBJ2-7, with D possibly being TRBD2 (5 bases). This CDR3 region has 15 residues. The ends were cut back, 0 bases at V and 0 bases at J, with 12 bases in the middle. The germline V gene has CDR1 DFQATT and CDR2 SNEGSKA (reference sequence). Here the CDR3 reads CSARDRAGLSYEQYF. In DNA, the CDR3 is TGCAGTGCTAGAGATCGGGCGGGTCTCTCCTACGAGCAGTACTTC.

This clonotype was seen many times. The CDR3 DNA reads as TGCGCCAGCAGCTTGGGAGCCAGCGGGGGGTTCTCGTACGAGCAGTACTTC. Amino acids: CASSLGASGGFSYEQYF. The chain carries TRBV5-1 and TRBJ2-7, with 9 bases lining up with TRBD2. CDR3 length equals 17 residues. Germline CDR1 reads SGHRS; CDR2 reads YFSETQ. Trimming at V came to 0 bases and at J to 4 bases, leaving 11 bases not matched to a gene.

In its sample, this clonotype was seen many times. V is TRBV5-1 and J is TRBJ2-1, with TRBD2 matching over 7 bases. The V and J ends lost 4 bases and 4 bases, in that order; junction bases with no gene match: 20. This CDR3 spans 19 amino acids. In germline, CDR1 is SGHRS, CDR2 YFSETQ. The DNA for the CDR3 is TGCGCCAGCAGCCGTTTGGCGGGGGAGCCCCTGCCCTCGTACAATGAGCAGTTCTTC. This codes for CASSRLAGEPLPSYNEQFF.

Here the CDR3 reads CASSSGSSLNTEAFF. The CDR3 region has the DNA TGCGCCAGCAGCTCCGGCAGTTCCTTGAACACTGAAGCTTTCTTT. This chain connects TRBV5-1 to TRBJ1-1; no definite D call. The V and J ends lost 3 bases and 0 bases respectively, with 12 bases between them. CDR3 length: 15 amino acids. Germline V CDR1 and CDR2: SGHRS, YFSETQ.

The sample holds many counts of this clonotype. The chain carries TRBV7-2 and TRBJ1-1, with no clear D. Germline lookup yields CDR1 SGHTA and CDR2 FQGNSA. This CDR3 is built from 14 residues. V was pared by 2 bases and J by 1 base, with 8 bases between. This CDR3 reads CASSLSVTNTEAFF. The CDR3 DNA reads as TGTGCCAGCAGCTTATCGGTAACGAACACTGAAGCTTTCTTT.